Sequencing of this TCR beta chain was carried out in a study of blood T cell repertoires in COVID-19. Overall study context: PBMCs, B-cell-depleted T cells, or T cells provided the cDNA or gDNA that made up the material.

Cohort allocation depended upon clinical history that participants reported. Germline-derived CDR1 and CDR2 are SGHTA and FQGTGA. V was clipped by 5 bases and J by 10 bases; unmatched bases: 13. This CDR3 comprises 16 residues. Here immunoSEQ multiplex PCR was the method, and the copy in TCRdb shows in-frame clones only, minus some. The top ten hold 1.5% to 2% of the sample, which has about 320,000 clones, 85% seen once. What was sequenced was PBMCs or T cells enriched from blood (not recorded which). The TCR comes from a woman in her twenties or thirties who had been exposed to COVID-19. The V gene is TRBV7-3, the J gene TRBJ1-6; 8 bases line up with TRBD1. The CDR3 nucleotides read TGTGCCAGCAGCGCCTCGGACAGGGCCCTTTGGTCACCCCTCCACTTT. This encodes CASSASDRALWSPLHF.